This TCR beta chain derives from a study of blood T cell repertoires in COVID-19. Per the authors' pipeline: By means of reference gene primer amplification, nucleated cell counts were estimated. The table came from immunoSEQ multiplex PCR; TCRdb's copy has only in-frame clones and leaves some out. That table supplies the V and J calls and clone size; D and trimming were determined from the DNA. The sample consists of some 45,000 clones, 75% to 90% of them appearing once. The V end lost 3 bases, the J end lost 1 base, and 6 bases lay between the germline ends. The CDR3 sequence is 14 residues long. From germline, CDR1 is SGHNT and CDR2 YENEEA.

The rearrangement joins TRBV11-3 to TRBJ2-2; the D is unclear. Sequences were obtained from peripheral blood. This clonotype was obtained from a human donor with active COVID-19. The donor label of this sample is uncertain. CDR3 region: CASSFRLNTGELFF. The CDR3 DNA sequence: TGTGCCAGCAGCTTTCGACTGAACACCGGGGAGCTGTTTTTT.